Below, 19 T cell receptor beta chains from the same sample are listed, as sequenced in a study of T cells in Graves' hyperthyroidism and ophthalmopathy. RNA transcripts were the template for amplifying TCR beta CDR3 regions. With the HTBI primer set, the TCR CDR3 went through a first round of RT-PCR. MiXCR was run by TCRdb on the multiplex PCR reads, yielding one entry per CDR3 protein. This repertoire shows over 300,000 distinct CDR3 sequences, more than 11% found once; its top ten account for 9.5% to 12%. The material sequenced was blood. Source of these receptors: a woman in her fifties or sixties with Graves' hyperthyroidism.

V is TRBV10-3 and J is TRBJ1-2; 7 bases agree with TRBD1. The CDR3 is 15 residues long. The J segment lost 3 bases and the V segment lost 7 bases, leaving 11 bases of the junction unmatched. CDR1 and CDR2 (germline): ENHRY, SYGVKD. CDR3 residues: CAITKGGGQDYGYTF. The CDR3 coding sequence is TGTGCCATCACCAAAGGTGGCGGACAGGACTATGGCTACACCTTC.

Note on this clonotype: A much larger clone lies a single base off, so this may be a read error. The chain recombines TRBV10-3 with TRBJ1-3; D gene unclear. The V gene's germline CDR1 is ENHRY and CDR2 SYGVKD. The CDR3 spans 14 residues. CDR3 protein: CAISPGSSGTTIYF. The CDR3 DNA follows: TGTGCCATCAGCCCGGGCAGCTCTGGAACCACCATATATTTT.

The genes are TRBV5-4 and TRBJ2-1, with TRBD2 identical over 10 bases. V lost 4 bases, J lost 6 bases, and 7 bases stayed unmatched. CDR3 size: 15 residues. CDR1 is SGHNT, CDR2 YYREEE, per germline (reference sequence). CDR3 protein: CASSHGTSAPNEQFF. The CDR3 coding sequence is TGTGCCAGCAGCCACGGGACTAGCGCCCCCAATGAGCAGTTCTTC.

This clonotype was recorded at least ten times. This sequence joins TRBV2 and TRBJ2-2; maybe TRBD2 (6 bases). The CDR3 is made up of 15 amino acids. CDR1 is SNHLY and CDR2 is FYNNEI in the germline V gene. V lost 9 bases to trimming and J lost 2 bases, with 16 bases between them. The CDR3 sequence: CARQAGLSNTGELFF. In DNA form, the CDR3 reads TGTGCCAGACAGGCGGGACTCAGTAACACCGGGGAGCTGTTTTTT.

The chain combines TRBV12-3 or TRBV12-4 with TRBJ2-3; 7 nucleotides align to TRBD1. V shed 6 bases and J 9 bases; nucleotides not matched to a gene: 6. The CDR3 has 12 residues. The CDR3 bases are TGTGCCAGCAGGTTGGACAGGCCGACGCAGTATTTT. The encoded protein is CASRLDRPTQYF.

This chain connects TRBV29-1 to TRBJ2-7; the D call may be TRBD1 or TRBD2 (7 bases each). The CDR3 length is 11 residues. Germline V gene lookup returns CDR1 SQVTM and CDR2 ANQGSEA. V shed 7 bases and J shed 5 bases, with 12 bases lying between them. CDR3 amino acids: CSAQGGNEQYF. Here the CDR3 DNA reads TGCAGCGCCCAGGGGGGGAACGAGCAGTACTTC.

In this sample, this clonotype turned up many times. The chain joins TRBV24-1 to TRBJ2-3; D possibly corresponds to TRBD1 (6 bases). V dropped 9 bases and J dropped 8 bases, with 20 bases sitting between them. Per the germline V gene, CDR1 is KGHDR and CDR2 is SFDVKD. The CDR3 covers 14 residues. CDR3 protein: CATRRTGLSSTQYF. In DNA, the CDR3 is TGTGCCACCCGTAGAACAGGGTTGAGTTCTACGCAGTATTTT.

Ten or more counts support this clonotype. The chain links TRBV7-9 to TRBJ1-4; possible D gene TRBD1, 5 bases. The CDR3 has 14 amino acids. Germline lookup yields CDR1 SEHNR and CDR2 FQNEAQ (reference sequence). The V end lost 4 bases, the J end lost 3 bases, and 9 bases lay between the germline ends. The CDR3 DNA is TGTGCCAGCAGCTCGCAGGGAGCTAATGAAAAACTGTTTTTT. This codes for CASSSQGANEKLFF.

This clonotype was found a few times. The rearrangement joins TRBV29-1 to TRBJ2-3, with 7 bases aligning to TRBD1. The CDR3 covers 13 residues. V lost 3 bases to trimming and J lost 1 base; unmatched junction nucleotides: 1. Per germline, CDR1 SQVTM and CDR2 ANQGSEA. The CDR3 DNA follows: TGCAGCGTTGATGGGACAGGCACAGATACGCAGTATTTT. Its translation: CSVDGTGTDTQYF.

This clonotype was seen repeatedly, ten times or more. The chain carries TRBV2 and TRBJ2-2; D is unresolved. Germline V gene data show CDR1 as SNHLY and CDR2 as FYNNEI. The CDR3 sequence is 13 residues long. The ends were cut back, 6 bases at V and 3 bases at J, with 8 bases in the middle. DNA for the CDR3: TGTGCCAGCAGCTATCGGGACACCGGGGAGCTGTTTTTT. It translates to CASSYRDTGELFF.

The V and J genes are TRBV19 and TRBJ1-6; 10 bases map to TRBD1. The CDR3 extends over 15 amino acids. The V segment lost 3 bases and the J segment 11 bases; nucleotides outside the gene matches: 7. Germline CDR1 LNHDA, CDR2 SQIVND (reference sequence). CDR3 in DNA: TGTGCCAGTAGTATCGCCGGGACAGGGGTAGCACCCCTCCACTTT. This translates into CASSIAGTGVAPLHF.

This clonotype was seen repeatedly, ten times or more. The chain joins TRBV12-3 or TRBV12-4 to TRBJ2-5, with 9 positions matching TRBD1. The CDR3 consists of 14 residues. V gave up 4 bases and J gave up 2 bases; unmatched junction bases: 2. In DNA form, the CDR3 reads TGTGCCAGCAGTTGGGGACAGGGTCAAGAGACCCAGTACTTC. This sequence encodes CASSWGQGQETQYF.

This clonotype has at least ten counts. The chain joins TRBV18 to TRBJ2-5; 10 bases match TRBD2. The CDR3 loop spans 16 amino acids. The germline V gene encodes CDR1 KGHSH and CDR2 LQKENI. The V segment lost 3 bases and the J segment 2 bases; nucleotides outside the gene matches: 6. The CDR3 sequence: CASSPGQTSGQETQYF. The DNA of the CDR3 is TGTGCCAGCTCACCGGGCCAGACTAGCGGGCAAGAGACCCAGTACTTC.

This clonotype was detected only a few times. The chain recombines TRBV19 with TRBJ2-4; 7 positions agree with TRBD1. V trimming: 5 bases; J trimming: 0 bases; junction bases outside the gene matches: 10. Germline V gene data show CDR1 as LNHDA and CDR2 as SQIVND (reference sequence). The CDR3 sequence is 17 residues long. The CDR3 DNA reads TGTGCCAGTAGTTTACGCCTAGGACAGGTAGCCAAAAACATTCAGTACTTC. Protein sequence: CASSLRLGQVAKNIQYF.

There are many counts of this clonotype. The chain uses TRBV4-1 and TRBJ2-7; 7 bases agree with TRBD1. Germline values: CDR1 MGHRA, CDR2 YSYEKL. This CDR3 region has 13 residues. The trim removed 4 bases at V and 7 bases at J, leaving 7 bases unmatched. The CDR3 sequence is CASSRIGGREQYF. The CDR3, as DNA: TGCGCCAGCAGCCGCATAGGGGGCCGGGAGCAGTACTTC.

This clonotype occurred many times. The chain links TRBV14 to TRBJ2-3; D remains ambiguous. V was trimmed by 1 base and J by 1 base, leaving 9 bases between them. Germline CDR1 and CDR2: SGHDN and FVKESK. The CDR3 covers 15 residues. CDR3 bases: TGTGCCAGCAGCCAAGGGCCCACCCGCACAGATACGCAGTATTTT. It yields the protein CASSQGPTRTDTQYF.

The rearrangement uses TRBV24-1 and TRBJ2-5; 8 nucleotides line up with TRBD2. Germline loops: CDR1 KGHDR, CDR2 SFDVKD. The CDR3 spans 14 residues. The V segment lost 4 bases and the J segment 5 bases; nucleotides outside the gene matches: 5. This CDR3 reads CATSDGLAQETQYF. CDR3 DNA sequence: TGTGCCACCAGTGACGGACTAGCCCAGGAGACCCAGTACTTC.

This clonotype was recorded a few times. CDR3 amino acids: CASSHYTRPLDYNEQFF. In nucleotides, the CDR3 is TGTGCCAGCAGCCATTACACTCGGCCTCTTGATTACAATGAGCAGTTCTTC. This chain uses TRBV4-2 with TRBJ2-1, with D uncertain. The germline gives CDR1 LGHNA, CDR2 YNFKEQ. This CDR3 has 17 residues. Trimming shortened V by 3 bases and J by 4 bases, and 19 bases separated the two germline ends.

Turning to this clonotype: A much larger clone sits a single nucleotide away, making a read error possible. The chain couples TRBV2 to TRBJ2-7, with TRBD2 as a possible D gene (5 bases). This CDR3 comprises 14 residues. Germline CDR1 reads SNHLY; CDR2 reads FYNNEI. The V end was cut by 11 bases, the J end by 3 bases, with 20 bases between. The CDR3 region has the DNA TGTGCCGGCACTCGTGAGGACTTTGTCTACGAGCAGTACTTC. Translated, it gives CAGTREDFVYEQYF.